These 6 T cell receptor beta chains share one sample of origin, sequenced in a study of cytomegalovirus exposure and HLA in healthy donors. The table came from immunoSEQ multiplex PCR; TCRdb's copy has only in-frame clones and leaves some out. The sample records 40,000 to 55,000 clones, over 85% being singletons. The specimen sequenced was PBMCs. These receptors all stem from a woman aged 18-30 years in good health and CMV-seronegative.

V and J are TRBV2 and TRBJ1-5, with 11 nucleotides matching TRBD1. This CDR3 is built from 17 residues. Germline assignment: CDR1 SNHLY and CDR2 FYNNEI. With 6 bases clipped from V and 7 bases from J, the junction kept 14 bases outside the gene matches. The CDR3: CASSRTGGGAGGQPQHF. The CDR3 DNA reads TGTGCCAGCAGCAGGACAGGGGGCGGGGCCGGGGGGCAGCCCCAGCATTTT.

The chain joins TRBV9 to TRBJ2-1, with 12 bases lining up with TRBD2. Germline V gives CDR1 SGDLS, CDR2 YYNGEE. The CDR3 runs 16 residues. V was pared by 3 bases and J by 4 bases, with 5 bases of the junction left unmatched. CDR3 amino acids: CASSASGGAAYNEQFF. The CDR3 region has the DNA TGTGCCAGCAGCGCTAGCGGGGGGGCCGCGTACAATGAGCAGTTCTTC.

The V gene is TRBV28, the J gene TRBJ2-7; TRBD1 aligns across 9 bases. The CDR3 covers 14 residues. The trim removed 5 bases at V and 2 bases at J, leaving 4 bases unmatched. Germline CDR1 is MDHEN and CDR2 is SYDVKM. The CDR3 reads CASSRTGDPYEQYF. CDR3 sequence (DNA): TGTGCCAGCAGTCGGACAGGGGATCCCTACGAGCAGTACTTC.

The rearrangement joins TRBV28 to TRBJ1-1; TRBD1 matches 8 bases. The CDR3 runs to 12 residues. Germline lookup yields CDR1 MDHEN and CDR2 SYDVKM. V lost 6 bases, J lost 6 bases, and 3 bases stayed unmatched. The CDR3 here is CASSRTGPEAFF. As DNA, the CDR3 is TGTGCCAGCAGCCGGACAGGGCCTGAAGCTTTCTTT. Based on the CDR3 plus reference TRBV28 and TRBJ1-1, the full variable domain is DVKVTQSSRYLVKRTGEKVFLECVQDMDHENMFWYRQDPGLGLRLIYFSYDVKMKEKGDIPEGYSVSREKKERFSLILESASTNQTSMYLCASSRTGPEAFFGQGTRLTVV.

This clone appeared once. The chain recombines TRBV4-2 with TRBJ2-5; 7 bases are a match to TRBD1. The trim removed 1 base at V and 4 bases at J, leaving 3 bases unmatched. This CDR3 region has 14 residues. Germline V gene sequence: CDR1 LGHNA, CDR2 YNFKEQ. The CDR3 DNA is TGTGCCAGCAGCCAAGGGTGGACAGGAGAGACCCAGTACTTC. Its translation is CASSQGWTGETQYF.

The chain carries TRBV27 and TRBJ2-7; D is possibly TRBD1 (6 bases). Germline CDR1 MNHEY, CDR2 SMNVEV (reference sequence). This CDR3 region has 14 residues. Trimming took off 0 bases at V and 10 bases at J, with 16 bases between the two ends. The CDR3 here is CASSLSPLGTPQYF. The CDR3 nucleotides are TGTGCCAGCAGTTTATCACCCCTAGGGACACCCCAGTACTTC.